Listed here are 8 T cell receptor beta chains from one sample, sequenced in a study of CD8 T cells in ankylosing spondylitis. The antigens for these receptors are not known. General study findings and limits: Eight highly homologous variants formed a TCR beta motif that appeared characteristic of ankylosing spondylitis blood.

TCRdb re-called the 5' RACE reads through MiXCR, storing one row per CDR3 protein. The table has around 490,000 distinct CDR3 sequences, about 5.7% seen once; the top ten hold around 3.4%. Sequencing input: blood, either unsorted or a sorted T cell fraction (not recorded which). Source of these receptors: a male donor with ankylosing spondylitis.

This clonotype was counted many times. V gene TRBV28 combines with J gene TRBJ2-7; D is possibly TRBD1 (6 bases). This CDR3 comprises 14 residues. Per the germline V gene, CDR1 is MDHEN and CDR2 is SYDVKM. V shed 5 bases and J shed 3 bases, with 14 bases lying between them. The CDR3 here is CASSPTGTGYEQYF. In DNA, the CDR3 is TGTGCCAGCAGTCCCACAGGGACCGGCTACGAGCAGTACTTC.

This chain uses TRBV28 with TRBJ1-2; 10 nucleotides align to TRBD1. Trimming at V came to 5 bases and at J to 0 bases, leaving 9 bases not matched to a gene. Germline V gene data show CDR1 as MDHEN and CDR2 as SYDVKM. This CDR3 comprises 17 residues. The CDR3 region has the DNA TGTGCCAGCAGTGGGGGACAGGGGAGGTTGACTAACTATGGCTACACCTTC. Its translation: CASSGGQGRLTNYGYTF.

This clonotype was seen more than once but under ten times. At one of its ends the junction is not consistent with the germline gene, which may arise from a read error. The rearrangement links TRBV3-1 to TRBJ2-1; 13 bases map to TRBD2. The CDR3 consists of 14 residues. Germline values: CDR1 LGHDT, CDR2 YNNKEL (reference sequence). CDR3 in amino acids: CASSQSSTSGRVIF. In DNA form, the CDR3 reads TGTGCCAGCAGCCAATCTAGCACTAGCGGGAGGGTCATCTTC.

In its sample, this clonotype was seen a few times. The chain couples TRBV6-1 to TRBJ2-3, with 11 bases that match TRBD1. This CDR3 spans 16 amino acids. V trimming: 7 bases; J trimming: 7 bases; junction bases outside the gene matches: 13. CDR1 and CDR2 (germline): MNHNS, SASEGT. DNA of the CDR3: TGTGCCAGCACCCGCCGGACAGGGGGCGCCGGGAATACGCAGTATTTT. Translation: CASTRRTGGAGNTQYF.

The chain links TRBV20-1 to TRBJ1-1, with D perhaps matching TRBD1 (5 bases). CDR1 is DFQATT, CDR2 SNEGSKA, per germline (reference sequence). The CDR3 has 12 amino acids. V lost 4 bases and J 5 bases, leaving 11 bases between the germline ends. The CDR3 DNA follows: TGCAGTGCTACCGGGGGAGAGACTGAAGCTTTCTTT. Translated: CSATGGETEAFF.

This clonotype appeared a few times. V and J are TRBV3-1 and TRBJ2-3, with 7 bases fitting TRBD2. V shed 4 bases, J shed 0 bases, and the junction held 10 bases outside the gene matches. Germline loops: CDR1 LGHDT, CDR2 YNNKEL (reference sequence). This CDR3 has 17 residues. The CDR3 is CASSPPWGRASTDTQYF. In DNA form, the CDR3 reads TGTGCCAGCAGCCCCCCCTGGGGGAGGGCTAGCACAGATACGCAGTATTTT.

This chain connects TRBV7-2 to TRBJ1-1, with 10 positions matching TRBD1. Germline lookup yields CDR1 SGHTA and CDR2 FQGNSA. This CDR3 spans 14 amino acids. After removal of 4 bases from V and 11 bases from J, the junction contained 10 bases not matched to a gene. CDR3 region: CASSSRSGTGDAFF. The CDR3, as DNA: TGTGCCAGCAGCTCCCGGAGTGGGACAGGGGATGCTTTCTTT.

This clonotype has at least ten counts. The chain carries TRBV4-3 and TRBJ2-3; D gene unclear. Germline V gene data show CDR1 as LGHNA and CDR2 as YSLEER. V lost 0 bases, J lost 3 bases, and 7 bases lay in between. CDR3 length: 14 amino acids. The CDR3 bases are TGCGCCAGCAGCCAAGATCTGGCGACAGATACGCAGTATTTT. It codes for CASSQDLATDTQYF.